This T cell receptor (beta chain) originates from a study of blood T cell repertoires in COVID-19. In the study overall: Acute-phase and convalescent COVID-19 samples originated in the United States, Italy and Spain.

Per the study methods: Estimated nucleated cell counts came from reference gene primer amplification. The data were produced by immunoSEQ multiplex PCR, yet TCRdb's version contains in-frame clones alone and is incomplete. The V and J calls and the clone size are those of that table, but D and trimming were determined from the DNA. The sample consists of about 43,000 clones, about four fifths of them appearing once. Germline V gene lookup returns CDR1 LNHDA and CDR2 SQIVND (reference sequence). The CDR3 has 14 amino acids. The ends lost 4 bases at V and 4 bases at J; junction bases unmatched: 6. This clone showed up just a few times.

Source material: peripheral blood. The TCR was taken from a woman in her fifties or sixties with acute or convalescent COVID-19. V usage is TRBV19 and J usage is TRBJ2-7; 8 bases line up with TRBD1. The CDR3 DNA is TGTGCCAGTAGTAAGGGACAGGTCGGGTACGAGCAGTACTTC. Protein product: CASSKGQVGYEQYF.